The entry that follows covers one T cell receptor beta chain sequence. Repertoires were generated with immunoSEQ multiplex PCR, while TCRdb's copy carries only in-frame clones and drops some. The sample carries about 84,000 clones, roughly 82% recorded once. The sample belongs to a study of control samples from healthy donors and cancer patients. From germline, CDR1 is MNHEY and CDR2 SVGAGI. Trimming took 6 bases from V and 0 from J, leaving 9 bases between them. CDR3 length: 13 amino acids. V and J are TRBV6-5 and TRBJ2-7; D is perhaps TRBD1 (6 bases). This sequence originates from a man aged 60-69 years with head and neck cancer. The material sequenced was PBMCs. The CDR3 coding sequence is TGTGCCAGCAGATCAGGGGTCTCCTACGAGCAGTACTTC. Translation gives CASRSGVSYEQYF.